A single sample is the source of the 20 T cell receptor beta chains below, sequenced in a study of neoadjuvant nivolumab and ipilimumab in lung cancer. Clones were read by immunoSEQ multiplex PCR, and TCRdb kept only the in-frame ones, dropping some. Of 18,000 or so clones in the sample, almost 80% were seen once. The sequenced sample was tumor tissue, obtained after neoadjuvant nivolumab, alone or with ipilimumab, at or shortly before surgery. Source of these receptors: an adult with non-small cell lung cancer.

There are a few counts of this clone. Here the CDR3 reads CASSIQGGLSNQPQHF. As DNA, the CDR3 is TGTGCCAGCAGCATCCAGGGGGGGTTAAGCAATCAGCCCCAGCATTTT. V gene TRBV7-2 combines with J gene TRBJ1-5; 7 positions agree with TRBD1. Germline CDR1 and CDR2: SGHTA and FQGNSA. The CDR3 totals 16 residues. The V gene end was trimmed by 5 bases and the J gene end by 1 base; junction bases not matched to a gene: 8.

This chain uses TRBV7-2 with TRBJ2-7, with 8 bases lining up with TRBD1. The germline V gene has CDR1 SGHTA and CDR2 FQGNSA. J gave up 2 bases and V 5 bases, and 8 bases lay outside the gene matches. The CDR3 has 15 amino acids. CDR3 amino acids: CASSTRTGITYEQYF. The CDR3 DNA reads TGTGCCAGCAGCACCCGGACAGGGATAACCTACGAGCAGTACTTC.

The chain combines TRBV28 with TRBJ2-1; the match to TRBD2 covers 10 bases. Germline V CDR1 and CDR2: MDHEN, SYDVKM. After removal of 3 bases from V and 8 bases from J, the junction contained 7 bases not matched to a gene. The CDR3 totals 15 residues. The CDR3 coding sequence is TGTGCCAGCAGTTTCCTAAGCGGGGGGGCCTATGAGCAGTTCTTC. This encodes CASSFLSGGAYEQFF.

The chain is built from TRBV5-4 and TRBJ2-7; 7 bases are a match to TRBD1. The CDR3 sequence is 15 residues long. The germline V gene encodes CDR1 SGHNT and CDR2 YYREEE (reference sequence). Trimming at V came to 4 bases and at J to 2 bases, leaving 9 bases not matched to a gene. The CDR3 protein is CASSRTGQETYEQYF. The CDR3 DNA follows: TGTGCCAGCAGCCGGACCGGACAGGAGACCTACGAGCAGTACTTC.

This clone was counted once. The rearrangement joins TRBV29-1 to TRBJ1-5; no firm D call. The CDR3 is 13 amino acids. Germline V CDR1 and CDR2: SQVTM, ANQGSEA. The V end was cut by 4 bases, the J end by 0 bases, with 7 bases between. CDR3 protein: CSVAHDSNQPQHF. CDR3 bases: TGCAGCGTTGCCCACGATAGCAATCAGCCCCAGCATTTT.

The rearrangement links TRBV15 to TRBJ2-3; no clear D. The CDR3 has 15 residues. Trimming took 1 base from V and 5 from J, leaving 13 bases between them. From germline, CDR1 is LNHNV and CDR2 YYDKDF (reference sequence). In nucleotides, the CDR3 is TGTGCCACCAGCAGAGGACCAAACACCCGAGATACGCAGTATTTT. It yields the protein CATSRGPNTRDTQYF.

V usage is TRBV7-2 and J usage is TRBJ1-4, with a tentative D call TRBD1 (5 bases). The ends were cut back, 5 bases at V and 8 bases at J, with 18 bases in the middle. The CDR3 length is 15 residues. The germline gives CDR1 SGHTA, CDR2 FQGNSA. The CDR3 region has the DNA TGTGCCAGCAGCGAGCAAACCGGGACCCCCGAAAAACTGTTTTTT. Its protein is CASSEQTGTPEKLFF. Full variable domain (missing parts from reference TRBV7-2 and TRBJ1-4): GAGVSQSPSNKVTEKGKDVELRCDPISGHTALYWYRQSLGQGLEFLIYFQGNSAPDKSGLPSDRFSAERTGGSVSTLTIQRTQQEDSAVYLCASSEQTGTPEKLFFGSGTQLSVL.

The chain combines TRBV5-1 with TRBJ2-1; 7 bases agree with TRBD2. The V and J ends lost 3 bases and 5 bases, in that order; junction bases with no gene match: 8. The germline CDR1 and CDR2 sequences are SGHRS and YFSETQ. The CDR3 has 15 amino acids. CDR3 region: CASSSGPGGNNEQFF. The CDR3 nucleotides are TGCGCCAGCAGCTCGGGGCCCGGGGGGAACAATGAGCAGTTCTTC.

This clone occurred a few times. The genes are TRBV9 and TRBJ2-5; TRBD1 is a possible D gene (6 bases). The V end was cut by 0 bases, the J end by 0 bases, with 12 bases between. The CDR3 covers 16 residues. Germline V gives CDR1 SGDLS, CDR2 YYNGEE. The CDR3 region is CASSVESRGNQETQYF. The CDR3 nucleotides are TGTGCCAGCAGCGTAGAATCTAGGGGGAACCAAGAGACCCAGTACTTC.

In its sample, this clone was seen a few times. The rearrangement joins TRBV6-6 to TRBJ1-6, with 7 bases lining up with TRBD1. Trimming cost V 10 bases and J 8 bases; bases outside gene matches: 14. The CDR3 consists of 15 residues. Germline-derived CDR1 and CDR2 are MNHNY and SVGAGI (reference sequence). The CDR3 DNA reads as TGTGCCACGGTGAAGAAGACGGGGACAGATTCACCCCTCCACTTT. Translated, it gives CATVKKTGTDSPLHF.

V and J are TRBV10-3 and TRBJ2-7; D might be TRBD1 or TRBD2, each matching 7 bases. Germline V CDR1 and CDR2: ENHRY, SYGVKD. This CDR3 region has 13 residues. The germline V and J ends were trimmed by 11 bases and 1 base, with 15 bases remaining between them. CDR3 bases: TGTGCCTCCCAGGGGGGGACTTCCTACGAGCAGTACTTC. Translation gives CASQGGTSYEQYF.

The J gene is TRBJ2-7, the V gene TRBV18, with 9 bases matching TRBD1. The CDR3 length is 15 residues. V shed 3 bases and J 3 bases; nucleotides not matched to a gene: 6. Germline V gene lookup returns CDR1 KGHSH and CDR2 LQKENI. CDR3 protein: CASSPPGTGNYEQYF. Here the CDR3 DNA reads TGTGCCAGCTCACCCCCCGGGACAGGGAACTACGAGCAGTACTTC.

This chain links TRBV12-5 with TRBJ1-1; D might be TRBD1 (5 bases). V dropped 4 bases and J dropped 6 bases, with 9 bases sitting between them. The length of the CDR3 is 12 residues. Per germline, CDR1 LGHNT and CDR2 FRNRAP. CDR3: CASGSRDSEAFF. As DNA, the CDR3 is TGTGCTAGTGGTTCCCGGGACTCTGAAGCTTTCTTT.

This chain uses TRBV6-5 with TRBJ1-5, with D hard to call. This CDR3 is built from 13 residues. With 2 bases removed from V and 0 bases from J, the gap between germline ends came to 2 bases. CDR1 is MNHEY, CDR2 SVGAGI, per germline. The CDR3 here is CASSYDSNQPQHF. CDR3 bases: TGTGCCAGCAGTTACGATAGCAATCAGCCCCAGCATTTT.

This clone has just one count. The V gene is TRBV7-2, the J gene TRBJ1-1; D is ambiguous. Trimming removed 5 bases at V and 1 base at J, with 14 bases between. From germline, CDR1 is SGHTA and CDR2 FQGNSA. The CDR3 contains 15 residues. DNA for the CDR3: TGTGCCAGCAGCCTCAACTGGGCGGGGAACACTGAAGCTTTCTTT. Protein sequence: CASSLNWAGNTEAFF.

The genes are TRBV29-1 and TRBJ2-3, with D hard to call. Trimming took 4 bases from V and 2 from J, leaving 7 bases between them. The CDR3 spans 12 residues. Germline V gives CDR1 SQVTM, CDR2 ANQGSEA. Written as DNA, the CDR3 is TGCAGCGTTGTGCCTGCCACAGATACGCAGTATTTT. Translating gives CSVVPATDTQYF.

The rearrangement joins TRBV7-2 to TRBJ1-4, with 8 bases identical to TRBD1. CDR1 is SGHTA, CDR2 FQGNSA, per germline. V lost 6 bases, J lost 7 bases, and 7 bases stayed unmatched. The CDR3 is 14 residues long. The DNA for the CDR3 is TGTGCCAGCAGTCAGTGGGACAGGCGTGAAAAACTGTTTTTT. Protein sequence: CASSQWDRREKLFF.

The chain uses TRBV11-2 and TRBJ2-3; D not resolved. Germline V lookup: CDR1 SGHAT, CDR2 FQNNGV. The CDR3 spans 15 residues. Trimming shortened V by 5 bases and J by 3 bases, and 15 bases separated the two germline ends. The chain's CDR3 is CASSPQDVETDTQYF. The CDR3 DNA reads as TGTGCCAGCAGCCCCCAGGACGTTGAAACAGATACGCAGTATTTT.

V gene TRBV7-2 combines with J gene TRBJ2-7; D possibly corresponds to TRBD2 (7 bases). V lost 0 bases and J lost 4, with 16 bases in between. Germline V CDR1 and CDR2: SGHTA, FQGNSA. The CDR3 is made up of 16 amino acids. CDR3 coding DNA: TGTGCCAGCAGCTTAGCGGAGGGGGGGAGAGGGTACGAGCAGTACTTC. Protein: CASSLAEGGRGYEQYF.

The V and J genes are TRBV9 and TRBJ2-7, with D uncertain. The ends were cut back, 0 bases at V and 0 bases at J, with 7 bases in the middle. CDR3 length: 14 residues. The germline V gene encodes CDR1 SGDLS and CDR2 YYNGEE. The CDR3 is CASSVDRLSYEQYF. The CDR3 nucleotides read TGTGCCAGCAGCGTAGACAGACTCTCCTACGAGCAGTACTTC.